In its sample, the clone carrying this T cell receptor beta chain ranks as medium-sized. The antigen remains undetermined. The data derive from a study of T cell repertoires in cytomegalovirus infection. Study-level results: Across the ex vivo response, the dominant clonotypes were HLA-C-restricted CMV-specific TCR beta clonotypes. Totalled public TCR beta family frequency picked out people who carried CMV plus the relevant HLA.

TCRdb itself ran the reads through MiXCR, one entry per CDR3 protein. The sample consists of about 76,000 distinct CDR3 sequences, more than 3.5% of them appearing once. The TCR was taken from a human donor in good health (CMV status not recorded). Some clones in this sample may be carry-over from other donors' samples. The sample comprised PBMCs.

This CDR3 is CASSLDPSKKAQYF. CDR3 nucleotides: TGTGCCAGCAGCTTGGACCCCTCCAAGAAGGCCCAGTACTTC. V is TRBV7-2 and J is TRBJ2-5; D not resolved. The germline V gene has CDR1 SGHTA and CDR2 FQGNSA. The CDR3 is 14 residues long. V gave up 3 bases and J gave up 9 bases, with 17 bases separating them.